This TCR beta chain is drawn from a study of T cells in women clearing cervical HPV infection. Study context: Cases: HPV16-related CIN3 or worse on histology, a couple of invasive cancers. Controls gave blood once infection was undetectable; cases at lesion identification. Overall study results and limits: Cases and controls were distinguished at AUC about 0.86 by richness and V genes.

Here immunoSEQ multiplex PCR was the method, and the copy in TCRdb shows in-frame clones only, minus some. This sample contains around 39,000 clones. V shed 6 bases, J shed 4 bases, and the junction held 8 bases outside the gene matches. CDR3 length: 15 residues. Comment on this clone: The target antigen is unknown. The read is 3 residues too short to cover the CDR3 end, so that end is filled in from the germline J gene.

Prevalent HPV16 infections were excluded; only incident single HPV16 infections included. J is TRBJ2-1 and V is TRBV12-3 or TRBV12-4, with TRBD1 matching over 8 bases. Material: blood buffy coat. The clonotype comes from a woman aged 18-69 years with a cervical HPV16 infection that either progressed to CIN3+ or cleared (not recorded which). CDR3 sequence reads: CASSPRQGPYNEQFF. CDR3 DNA, as far as it was read: TGTGCCAGCAGCCCTCGACAGGGGCCATACAATGAG.